Each of the 8 T cell receptor beta chains below was sequenced from the same sample in a study of OX40 agonist ivuxolimab in advanced cancers. Clones were sequenced by immunoSEQ multiplex PCR, and TCRdb holds only the in-frame ones, with some missing. Of about 84,000 clones listed, 75% to 90% were seen once; the top ten hold over 0.2%. The sequences come from CD4+ or CD8+ T cells sorted from blood, collected in a trial of the OX40 agonist ivuxolimab. The receptors derive from an adult with an advanced solid tumor such as melanoma, head and neck, liver or kidney cancer.

This rearrangement joins TRBV4-2 to TRBJ2-1; unclear D gene. Trimming shortened V by 1 base and J by 0 bases, and 10 bases separated the two germline ends. This CDR3 is built from 16 residues. The germline V gene has CDR1 LGHNA and CDR2 YNFKEQ. The DNA of the CDR3 is TGTGCCAGCAGCCAAGTTCAACTAAGCTCCTACAATGAGCAGTTCTTC. This encodes CASSQVQLSSYNEQFF.

This chain connects TRBV2 to TRBJ2-2; the D gene is possibly TRBD1 (6 bases). The CDR3 covers 14 residues. V was cut by 6 bases and J by 1 base, with 9 bases left in between. Germline CDR1 reads SNHLY; CDR2 reads FYNNEI. This CDR3 is CASRGAGNTGELFF. The CDR3 DNA reads as TGTGCCAGCAGGGGGGCAGGGAACACCGGGGAGCTGTTTTTT. Filled out from reference TRBV2 and TRBJ2-2, the complete variable domain reads EPEVTQTPSHQVTQMGQEVILRCVPISNHLYFYWYRQILGQKVEFLVSFYNNEISEKSEIFDDQFSVERPDGSNFTLKIRSTKLEDSAMYFCASRGAGNTGELFFGEGSRLTVL.

In this sample, this clone turned up once. The genes are TRBV27 and TRBJ1-5, with D tentatively TRBD1 (6 bases). The germline gives CDR1 MNHEY, CDR2 SMNVEV (reference sequence). V lost 2 bases to trimming and J lost 6 bases, with 14 bases between them. The CDR3 extends over 15 amino acids. CDR3 protein: CASSLMGGDGQPQHF. Here the CDR3 DNA reads TGTGCCAGCAGTTTAATGGGGGGCGACGGTCAGCCCCAGCATTTT.

The J gene is TRBJ2-1, the V gene TRBV30; D possibly matches TRBD1 or TRBD2 (5 bases each). The germline V gene has CDR1 GTSNPN and CDR2 SVGIG (reference sequence). Trimming removed 5 bases from V and 3 bases from J, with 14 bases in between. The CDR3 spans 14 residues. CDR3 region: CAWRRDRHYNEQFF. The CDR3 bases are TGTGCCTGGCGCCGGGACCGACACTACAATGAGCAGTTCTTC. Looking up the rest from reference TRBV30 and TRBJ2-1 gives the full variable domain: SQTIHQWPATLVQPVGSPLSLECTVEGTSNPNLYWYRQAAGRGLQLLFYSVGIGQISSEVPQNLSASRPQDRQFILSSKKLLLSDSGFYLCAWRRDRHYNEQFFGPGTRLTVL.

This clone was recorded a few times. The chain couples TRBV14 to TRBJ2-4; D is unresolved. The germline V and J ends were trimmed by 0 bases and 11 bases, with 11 bases remaining between them. The CDR3 runs 13 residues. Germline V gene data show CDR1 as SGHDN and CDR2 as FVKESK. DNA of the CDR3: TGTGCCAGCAGCCAAGATCATCTCCGGGTTCAGTACTTC. Protein: CASSQDHLRVQYF.

The V gene is TRBV18, the J gene TRBJ1-1; D ambiguous. There are 14 residues in the CDR3. Deletions cut 1 base from V and 1 base from J, with 7 bases between. Germline assignment: CDR1 KGHSH and CDR2 LQKENI. As DNA, the CDR3 is TGTGCCAGCTCACCACTACAGAAGAACACTGAAGCTTTCTTT. It specifies CASSPLQKNTEAFF. Based on the CDR3 plus reference TRBV18 and TRBJ1-1, the full variable domain is NAGVMQNPRHLVRRRGQEARLRCSPMKGHSHVYWYRQLPEEGLKFMVYLQKENIIDESGMPKERFSAEFPKEGPSILRIQQVVRGDSAAYFCASSPLQKNTEAFFGQGTRLTVV.

This clone was observed many times. The chain uses TRBV19 and TRBJ2-1; TRBD2 matches 11 bases. This CDR3 spans 17 amino acids. Germline V gene sequence: CDR1 LNHDA, CDR2 SQIVND (reference sequence). Unmatched junction bases numbered 12, after V lost 7 bases and J lost 4 bases. CDR3 loop: CASKVGTSGSPYNEQFF. CDR3 nucleotide sequence: TGTGCCAGTAAGGTCGGGACTAGCGGATCACCTTACAATGAGCAGTTCTTC. Looking up the rest from reference TRBV19 and TRBJ2-1 gives the full variable domain: DGGITQSPKYLFRKEGQNVTLSCEQNLNHDAMYWYRQDPGQGLRLIYYSQIVNDFQKGDIAEGYSVSREKKESFPLTVTSAQKNPTAFYLCASKVGTSGSPYNEQFFGPGTRLTVL.

The chain recombines TRBV11-3 with TRBJ2-1, with no clear D. The CDR3 runs 12 residues. V lost 5 bases and J 9 bases, leaving 11 bases between the germline ends. The V gene's germline CDR1 is SGHNT and CDR2 YENEEA. The CDR3 loop is CASSIQKGEQFF. CDR3 nucleotides: TGTGCCAGCAGCATACAGAAAGGTGAGCAGTTCTTC.